Shown below are 15 T cell receptor beta chains from a single sample sequenced in a study of cytomegalovirus exposure and HLA in healthy donors. The PCR had 60 Vbeta and 13 Jbeta primers. Data came from immunoSEQ multiplex PCR; TCRdb stores just in-frame clones and leaves some out. The sample lists about 130,000 clones; roughly 70% were seen once. Sequences were obtained from PBMCs. The receptors shown here come from a man aged 50-59 years in good health and CMV-seropositive.

This sequence joins TRBV5-5 and TRBJ1-5; D unresolved. The length of the CDR3 is 14 residues. V shed 2 bases and J shed 6 bases, with 12 bases lying between them. The germline V gene encodes CDR1 SGHKS and CDR2 YYEKEE (reference sequence). This CDR3 is CASSFNPELQPQHF. In DNA, the CDR3 is TGTGCCAGCAGCTTTAATCCGGAGCTTCAGCCCCAGCATTTT.

This clone was observed a few times. The chain recombines TRBV4-1 with TRBJ1-4, with 9 bases matching TRBD1. The CDR3 covers 15 residues. J gave up 6 bases and V 4 bases, and 6 bases lay outside the gene matches. CDR1 is MGHRA, CDR2 YSYEKL, per germline. CDR3 residues: CASSRSRDRDEKLFF. For the CDR3, the DNA is TGCGCCAGCAGCCGCTCCCGGGACAGGGATGAAAAACTGTTTTTT.

This clone was detected once. The CDR3 protein is CASSPGTVRRAEAFF. DNA for the CDR3: TGTGCCAGCTCACCCGGGACGGTCAGGAGGGCTGAAGCTTTCTTT. This chain joins TRBV18 and TRBJ1-1, with D possibly being TRBD1 (5 bases). V was trimmed by 3 bases and J by 6 bases, leaving 17 bases between them. Germline V gene lookup returns CDR1 KGHSH and CDR2 LQKENI. This CDR3 spans 15 amino acids.

Concerning this clone itself: The same CDR3 arises from other DNA sequences in this sample as well. This chain connects TRBV29-1 to TRBJ2-2; D is perhaps TRBD1 (6 bases). Trimming cost V 3 bases and J 2 bases, with 7 bases left between them. The CDR3 length is 13 residues. The germline CDR1 and CDR2 sequences are SQVTM and ANQGSEA. The CDR3: CSVDRGNTGELFF. In nucleotides, the CDR3 is TGCAGCGTTGACAGGGGAAACACCGGGGAGCTGTTTTTT.

This clone was seen just once. The rearrangement joins TRBV19 to TRBJ1-2; the D gene is possibly TRBD1 (6 bases). CDR3 length: 14 residues. V was clipped by 3 bases and J by 5 bases, with 13 bases between them. CDR1 is LNHDA, CDR2 SQIVND, per germline (reference sequence). CDR3 sequence reads: CASSIQGRVYGYTF. The DNA for the CDR3 is TGTGCCAGTAGTATCCAGGGGAGAGTTTATGGCTACACCTTC. Looking up the rest from reference TRBV19 and TRBJ1-2 gives the full variable domain: DGGITQSPKYLFRKEGQNVTLSCEQNLNHDAMYWYRQDPGQGLRLIYYSQIVNDFQKGDIAEGYSVSREKKESFPLTVTSAQKNPTAFYLCASSIQGRVYGYTFGSGTRLTVV.

As to this clone: Additional DNA sequences in this sample encode the identical CDR3. V and J are TRBV27 and TRBJ2-7; 7 bases match TRBD1. Trimming took 0 bases from V and 2 from J; bases not matched to a gene: 7. This CDR3 contains 16 residues. Germline CDR1 reads MNHEY; CDR2 reads SMNVEV (reference sequence). CDR3 region: CASSLSAGTAAYEQYF. In DNA form, the CDR3 reads TGTGCCAGCAGTTTATCCGCCGGGACAGCTGCCTACGAGCAGTACTTC.

This rearrangement joins TRBV18 to TRBJ1-5, with TRBD1 as a possible D gene (5 bases). CDR3 length: 13 amino acids. The V and J ends lost 4 bases and 4 bases respectively, with 8 bases between them. CDR1 and CDR2 (germline): KGHSH, LQKENI. The CDR3 spells CASSLDRNQPQHF. The CDR3, as DNA: TGTGCCAGCTCACTAGACAGAAATCAGCCCCAGCATTTT.

Only a few counts were recorded for this clone. The chain uses TRBV2 and TRBJ1-5; D possibly corresponds to TRBD1 (6 bases). The germline V gene has CDR1 SNHLY and CDR2 FYNNEI. V lost 7 bases, J lost 6 bases, and 13 bases lay in between. The CDR3 sequence is 13 residues long. The CDR3 loop is CASTGHPPQPQHF. The CDR3 DNA follows: TGTGCCAGCACGGGACACCCGCCTCAGCCCCAGCATTTT.

The V call is TRBV11-3, the J call TRBJ1-4; tentatively, D is TRBD1 (5 bases). This CDR3 contains 16 residues. Germline CDR1 is SGHNT and CDR2 is YENEEA. Trimming removed 5 bases at V and 0 bases at J, with 13 bases between. The CDR3 nucleotides are TGTGCCAGCAGCCCGCGCGGGGGGGCAACTAATGAAAAACTGTTTTTT. This sequence encodes CASSPRGGATNEKLFF.

This clone occurred a few times. The rearrangement uses TRBV28 and TRBJ2-3; D perhaps matches TRBD2 (6 bases). CDR3 length: 14 residues. Trimming cost V 6 bases and J 3 bases, with 13 bases left between them. CDR1 is MDHEN and CDR2 is SYDVKM in the germline V gene. The CDR3 protein is CASSGAGFTDTQYF. CDR3 nucleotides: TGTGCCAGCAGCGGGGCGGGGTTTACAGATACGCAGTATTTT. Variable domain in full (rest from reference TRBV28 and TRBJ2-3): DVKVTQSSRYLVKRTGEKVFLECVQDMDHENMFWYRQDPGLGLRLIYFSYDVKMKEKGDIPEGYSVSREKKERFSLILESASTNQTSMYLCASSGAGFTDTQYFGPGTRLTVL.

A word on this clone: This likely stems from a read error, as it lies one base from a far larger clone. The same CDR3 can be traced to other DNA sequences in this sample. The gene calls are TRBV15 and TRBJ2-1, with D possibly TRBD2 on 5 matching bases. Germline V gene lookup returns CDR1 LNHNV and CDR2 YYDKDF (reference sequence). Trimming removed 9 bases at V and 6 bases at J, with 27 bases between. There are 17 residues in the CDR3. The CDR3, as DNA: TGTGCCACGAGCGGTCGGGTCGCCCACGCCTTCTTCAATGAGCAGTTCTTC. Protein: CATSGRVAHAFFNEQFF.

This clone has a single count. The genes are TRBV7-6 and TRBJ2-7; 10 bases agree with TRBD1. Per the germline V gene, CDR1 is SGHVS and CDR2 is FNYEAQ. CDR3 length: 15 amino acids. V lost 5 bases, J lost 4 bases, and 8 bases stayed unmatched. The CDR3 region has the DNA TGTGCCAGCAGCCCTGACAGGGGGCTAAGTTACGAGCAGTACTTC. It translates to CASSPDRGLSYEQYF.

This chain uses TRBV7-2 with TRBJ1-1; 8 bases are a match to TRBD1. This CDR3 is built from 14 residues. Per the germline V gene, CDR1 is SGHTA and CDR2 is FQGNSA. V lost 5 bases to trimming and J lost 5 bases; unmatched junction nucleotides: 7. In DNA, the CDR3 is TGTGCCAGCAGCGGGCGGACAGGGAGGACTGAAGCTTTCTTT. Its protein is CASSGRTGRTEAFF.

The chain combines TRBV9 with TRBJ1-1; 7 positions agree with TRBD1. With 4 bases clipped from V and 3 bases from J, the junction kept 9 bases outside the gene matches. The CDR3 contains 15 residues. Germline loops: CDR1 SGDLS, CDR2 YYNGEE. The CDR3 protein is CASSISQQGYTEAFF. DNA for the CDR3: TGTGCCAGCAGCATCAGCCAACAGGGGTACACTGAAGCTTTCTTT.

The genes are TRBV10-1 and TRBJ1-1; D unresolved. The length of the CDR3 is 15 residues. Germline V CDR1 and CDR2: WNHNN, SYGVQD (reference sequence). The germline V and J ends were trimmed by 3 bases and 5 bases, with 16 bases remaining between them. The CDR3 protein is CASSEAGGLGTEAFF. Written as DNA, the CDR3 is TGCGCCAGCAGTGAAGCTGGAGGGCTTGGGACTGAAGCTTTCTTT.